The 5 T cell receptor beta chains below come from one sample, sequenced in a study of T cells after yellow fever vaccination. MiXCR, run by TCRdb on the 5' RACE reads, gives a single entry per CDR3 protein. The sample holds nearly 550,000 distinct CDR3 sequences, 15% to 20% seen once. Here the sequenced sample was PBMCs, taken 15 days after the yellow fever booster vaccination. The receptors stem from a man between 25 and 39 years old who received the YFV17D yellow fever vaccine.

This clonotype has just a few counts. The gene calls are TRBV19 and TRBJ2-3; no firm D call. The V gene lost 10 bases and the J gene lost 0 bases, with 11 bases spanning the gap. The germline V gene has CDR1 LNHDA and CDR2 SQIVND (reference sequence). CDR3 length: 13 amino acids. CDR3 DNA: TGTGCCACTAAGACACTTAGCACAGATACGCAGTATTTT. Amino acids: CATKTLSTDTQYF.

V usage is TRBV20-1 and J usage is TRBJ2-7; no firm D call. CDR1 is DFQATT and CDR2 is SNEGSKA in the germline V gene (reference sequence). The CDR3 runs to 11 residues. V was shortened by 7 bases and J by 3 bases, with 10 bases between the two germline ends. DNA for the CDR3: TGCAGTGGCTTTGAGCTCTACGAGCAGTACTTC. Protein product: CSGFELYEQYF.

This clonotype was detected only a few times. The CDR3 coding sequence is TGTGCCAGCAGTTTACGGGACAGGGGCCATGAGCAGTTCTTC. Translated, it gives CASSLRDRGHEQFF. The J gene is TRBJ2-1, the V gene TRBV12-3 or TRBV12-4, with 10 bases fitting TRBD1. The CDR3 extends over 14 amino acids. J gave up 8 bases and V 2 bases, and 3 bases lay outside the gene matches.

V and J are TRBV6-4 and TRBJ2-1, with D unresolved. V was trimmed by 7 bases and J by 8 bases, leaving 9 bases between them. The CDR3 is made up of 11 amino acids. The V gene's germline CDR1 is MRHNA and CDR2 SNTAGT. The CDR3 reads CASTQHDEQFF. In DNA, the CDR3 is TGTGCCAGCACCCAGCATGATGAGCAGTTCTTC.

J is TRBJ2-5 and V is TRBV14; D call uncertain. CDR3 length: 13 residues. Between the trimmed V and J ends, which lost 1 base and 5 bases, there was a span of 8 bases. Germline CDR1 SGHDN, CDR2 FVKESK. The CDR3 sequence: CASSQGAVETQYF. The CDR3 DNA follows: TGTGCCAGCAGCCAAGGGGCGGTGGAGACCCAGTACTTC.